The sequence of this TCR beta chain was determined in a study of T cells after yellow fever vaccination. The trim removed 2 bases at V and 0 bases at J, leaving 7 bases unmatched. The germline gives CDR1 MNHEY, CDR2 SVGEGT. The CDR3 is 16 residues long. Each CDR3 protein gets one entry after TCRdb re-called the 5' RACE reads with MiXCR. Here the sample spans roughly 63,000 distinct CDR3 sequences, 6% to 7.5% being singletons. The sample holds many counts of this clonotype. Its antigen is not identified. Findings of the study overall: Some clonotypes, a small share, were shared between CD4 and CD8 compartments.

The J gene is TRBJ2-7, the V gene TRBV6-2 or TRBV6-3; 7 nucleotides line up with TRBD1. The material was CD8+ T cells sorted from PBMCs, obtained 15 days after the yellow fever booster vaccination. The sequence was obtained from a man aged 25 to 45 who received the YFV17D yellow fever vaccine. The CDR3 DNA is TGTGCCAGCAGTTACATCCAGGGGGAGAACTCCTACGAGCAGTACTTC. Protein product: CASSYIQGENSYEQYF.